These 20 T cell receptor beta chains came from one sample sequenced in a study of T cell repertoires in cytomegalovirus infection (dated by TCRdb to between 2018 and 2021). TCRdb names Illumina HiSeq 1500 as the instrument used. Clones were called with MiXCR by TCRdb after fastp trimmed the public reads at Q25, and only in-frame beta chains were retained. Rows with a matching CDR3 protein are joined into one entry that keeps the most common DNA and genes. The sample table shows some 680,000 distinct CDR3 sequences, and about 40% are seen once. Jointly, the top ten make up around 2.8% of the sample. The sequenced sample was PBMCs. These TCRs come from a human donor in good health (CMV status not recorded). Some clones in this sample may be carry-over from other donors' samples.

The gene calls are TRBV5-1 and TRBJ1-4; D not resolved. The length of the CDR3 is 15 residues. CDR1 SGHRS and CDR2 YFSETQ come from the germline V gene. The V end lost 5 bases, the J end lost 8 bases, and 19 bases lay between the germline ends. The CDR3 reads CASRGVWPAGEKLFF. The CDR3 DNA reads as TGCGCCAGCAGAGGTGTATGGCCCGCGGGGGAAAAACTGTTTTTT.

The gene calls are TRBV28 and TRBJ2-4; D call uncertain. The CDR3 sequence is 17 residues long. From germline, CDR1 is MDHEN and CDR2 SYDVKM. Trimming shortened V by 9 bases and J by 0 bases, and 21 bases separated the two germline ends. CDR3 loop: CASPKLGEGIAKNIQYF. The CDR3 nucleotides are TGTGCCAGTCCTAAACTTGGGGAAGGGATAGCCAAAAACATTCAGTACTTC.

The V call is TRBV7-2, the J call TRBJ2-3; TRBD2 matches 7 bases. Looked up from germline, CDR1 is SGHTA and CDR2 is FQGNSA. The length of the CDR3 is 17 residues. The junction had 11 bases not matched to a gene; V was cut back by 1 base and J by 4 bases. In DNA, the CDR3 is TGTGCCAGCAGCTTAGGGGGGGGGTGGTCCGCATCAGATACGCAGTATTTT. Protein sequence: CASSLGGGWSASDTQYF.

CDR3 in amino acids: CASSESLGGEAFF. CDR3 coding DNA: TGCGCCAGCAGTGAGTCGTTAGGCGGGGAAGCTTTCTTT. V usage is TRBV10-2 and J usage is TRBJ1-1; no firm D call. V lost 0 bases to trimming and J lost 8 bases, with 10 bases between them. This CDR3 has 13 amino acids. Germline V lookup: CDR1 WSHSY, CDR2 SAAADI.

The chain combines TRBV11-2 with TRBJ2-7; D is undetermined. The CDR3 spans 11 residues. Germline assignment: CDR1 SGHAT and CDR2 FQNNGV. Trimming left V 5 bases short and J 9 bases short, with 11 bases between. CDR3 protein: CASSTRWGQYF. The DNA for the CDR3 is TGTGCCAGCAGCACCCGTTGGGGGCAGTACTTC.

This clonotype was detected only a few times. The chain is built from TRBV28 and TRBJ2-7; D tentatively reads TRBD1 or TRBD2 (6 bases each). The CDR3 is 11 residues long. Germline loops: CDR1 MDHEN, CDR2 SYDVKM. V was pared by 8 bases and J by 5 bases, with 10 bases between. CDR3 region: CASRGLNEQYF. The CDR3 DNA follows: TGTGCCAGCCGGGGGCTGAACGAGCAGTACTTC.

Of note for this clonotype: A junction end diverges from the germline sequence, so it may reflect a read error. The chain joins TRBV28 to TRBJ1-2, with a weak D call TRBD1 (5 bases). This CDR3 comprises 11 residues. Germline V gene sequence: CDR1 MDHEN, CDR2 SYDVKM. The CDR3 loop is CASSLWRTFSF. The CDR3 DNA follows: TGTGCCAGCAGTTTATGGCGGACATTCTCCTTC.

A remark on this clonotype: In this CDR3 the conserved last residue, phenylalanine or tryptophan, is missing, so a read error is likely. The rearrangement links TRBV7-2 to TRBJ2-1, with a tentative D call TRBD2 (7 bases). Germline loops: CDR1 SGHTA, CDR2 FQGNSA. V lost 3 bases and J 1 base, leaving 19 bases between the germline ends. This CDR3 has 18 residues. The CDR3 here is CASSFPRPGGNSYNEQFL. CDR3 in DNA: TGTGCCAGCAGCTTCCCCCGCCCGGGGGGCAATTCCTACAATGAGCAGTTCTTA.

This clonotype was recorded a few times. The genes are TRBV5-5 and TRBJ2-1; 8 bases fit TRBD2. Germline V lookup: CDR1 SGHKS, CDR2 YYEKEE (reference sequence). Trimming removed 0 bases from V and 8 bases from J; junction bases left unmatched: 10. The CDR3 is made up of 16 amino acids. The CDR3 sequence: CASSLDRAGGTDEQFF. The CDR3 DNA is TGTGCCAGCAGCTTGGATCGGGCGGGAGGAACAGATGAGCAGTTCTTC.

This clonotype was detected a few times. The chain couples TRBV18 to TRBJ2-7; 9 bases line up with TRBD1. V gave up 3 bases and J gave up 5 bases; unmatched junction bases: 5. The germline V gene has CDR1 KGHSH and CDR2 LQKENI. This CDR3 is 14 amino acids long. The CDR3 sequence: CASSPQTGGNEQYF. For the CDR3, the DNA is TGTGCCAGCTCACCCCAGACAGGGGGGAACGAGCAGTACTTC.

Only a few counts were recorded for this clonotype. The junction does not match germline at one end; this may be a read error. The rearrangement links TRBV7-7 to TRBJ2-5, with 10 bases fitting TRBD2. Per the germline V gene, CDR1 is SSHAT and CDR2 is FNYEAQ (reference sequence). The CDR3 consists of 18 residues. The CDR3 DNA is TGTGCTAGCAGCCCCCCTTTGGGTAGCGGGGGGCAGGAAGAGACCCAGTACTTC. This encodes CASSPPLGSGGQEETQYF.

In this sample, this clonotype turned up a few times. This chain connects TRBV12-3 or TRBV12-4 to TRBJ1-1; D unclear. Trimming left V 2 bases short and J 1 base short, with 17 bases between. This CDR3 contains 17 residues. CDR3 loop: CASSLPPTRKPNTEAFF. CDR3 nucleotides: TGTGCCAGCAGTTTACCCCCGACTCGCAAACCGAACACTGAAGCTTTCTTT.

This clonotype came up a few times. V usage is TRBV5-1 and J usage is TRBJ1-5; D remains ambiguous. Deletions cut 5 bases from V and 5 bases from J, with 11 bases between. Germline CDR1 and CDR2: SGHRS and YFSETQ. This CDR3 spans 13 amino acids. CDR3 loop: CASRLTRDQPQHF. The CDR3 DNA sequence: TGCGCCAGCAGATTAACGCGGGATCAGCCCCAGCATTTT.

This clonotype has a handful of counts. The chain carries TRBV15 and TRBJ2-7; 9 bases map to TRBD2. The V and J ends lost 0 bases and 7 bases, in that order; junction bases with no gene match: 7. This CDR3 is 15 amino acids long. From germline, CDR1 is LNHNV and CDR2 YYDKDF (reference sequence). CDR3 amino acids: CATSRDPSGTGEQYF. For the CDR3, the DNA is TGTGCCACCAGCAGAGACCCTAGCGGGACTGGGGAGCAGTACTTC.

The chain couples TRBV15 to TRBJ1-5; TRBD1 agrees at 11 bases. There are 19 residues in the CDR3. The germline V gene encodes CDR1 LNHNV and CDR2 YYDKDF (reference sequence). Trimming cost V 1 base and J 7 bases; bases outside gene matches: 15. CDR3 in DNA: TGTGCCACCAGCAGAGGAGAAGGACAGGGGGCCTACGGAGTGCAGCCCCAGCATTTT. Residues: CATSRGEGQGAYGVQPQHF.

This clonotype was observed many times. The CDR3 DNA follows: TGTGCCAGCAGCGAGAGTGCCGGGACACCTAATGGCTACACCTTC. Amino acids: CASSESAGTPNGYTF. The V call is TRBV7-6, the J call TRBJ1-2, with a weak D call TRBD1 (6 bases). The germline gives CDR1 SGHVS, CDR2 FNYEAQ. The V and J ends lost 5 bases and 6 bases respectively, with 19 bases between them. This CDR3 region has 15 residues. Full variable domain (rest looked up from reference TRBV7-6 and TRBJ1-2): GAGVSQSPRYKVTKRGQDVALRCDPISGHVSLYWYRQALGQGPEFLTYFNYEAQQDKSGLPNDRFSAERPEGSISTLTIQRTEQRDSAMYRCASSESAGTPNGYTFGSGTRLTVV.

This clonotype was recorded a few times. The chain carries TRBV28 and TRBJ1-1, with 10 bases aligning to TRBD1. The germline gives CDR1 MDHEN, CDR2 SYDVKM. V was pared by 6 bases and J by 2 bases, with 15 bases of the junction left unmatched. The CDR3 loop spans 18 amino acids. CDR3 residues: CASSLVSGTGVENTEAFF. The CDR3 region has the DNA TGTGCCAGCAGCCTAGTATCCGGGACAGGGGTTGAAAACACTGAAGCTTTCTTT.

This clonotype appeared many times. The J gene is TRBJ2-1, the V gene TRBV7-2, with TRBD1 as a possible D gene (6 bases). V was shortened by 4 bases and J by 7 bases, with 17 bases between the two germline ends. The germline CDR1 and CDR2 sequences are SGHTA and FQGNSA. The CDR3 extends over 15 amino acids. DNA for the CDR3: TGTGCCAGCAGCTCGACAGGTAGGGTGGAAAATGAGCAGTTCTTC. Residues: CASSSTGRVENEQFF.

This clonotype appeared a few times. The chain employs TRBV7-3 and TRBJ2-1; 11 bases align to TRBD2. The CDR3 totals 14 residues. CDR1 and CDR2 from the germline V gene are SGHTA and FQGTGA. The ends lost 5 bases at V and 7 bases at J; junction bases unmatched: 4. CDR3 sequence reads: CASSGSGGANEQFF. DNA of the CDR3: TGTGCCAGCAGCGGTAGCGGGGGGGCGAATGAGCAGTTCTTC.

CDR3 DNA sequence: TGTGCCAGCAGCTCTCTCGTTTTAGCGAGACACGTTAGCACAGATACGCAGTATTTT. It codes for CASSSLVLARHVSTDTQYF. This sequence joins TRBV7-2 and TRBJ2-3; a possible D gene is TRBD2 (5 bases). CDR3 length equals 19 residues. Germline assignment: CDR1 SGHTA and CDR2 FQGNSA. With 4 bases removed from V and 0 bases from J, the gap between germline ends came to 23 bases.